The 10 T cell receptor beta chains presented below share a single source sample, sequenced in a study of blood T cell repertoires in COVID-19. Clones were sequenced by immunoSEQ multiplex PCR, and TCRdb holds only the in-frame ones, with some missing. The table lists about 160,000 clones, around 84% of them singletons. What was sequenced was peripheral blood. The receptors derive from a human donor with acute or convalescent COVID-19. The donor label of this sample is uncertain.

This clone was found a few times. The V gene is TRBV10-1, the J gene TRBJ1-2; D uncertain. Between the trimmed V and J ends, which lost 3 bases and 9 bases, there was a span of 14 bases. Germline CDR1 reads WNHNN; CDR2 reads SYGVQD (reference sequence). The CDR3 is 13 residues long. In DNA form, the CDR3 reads TGCGCCAGCAGTGATGAGGGTAATTATAGCTACACCTTC. This sequence encodes CASSDEGNYSYTF.

There are a few counts of this clone. The chain uses TRBV5-1 and TRBJ2-7, with a weak D call TRBD1 (6 bases). Germline CDR1 and CDR2: SGHRS and YFSETQ. V was cut by 6 bases and J by 3 bases, with 16 bases left in between. The length of the CDR3 is 14 residues. The CDR3, as DNA: TGCGCCAGCAACCCACAGGGTGGGGACTACGAGCAGTACTTC. It translates to CASNPQGGDYEQYF.

The V and J genes are TRBV5-1 and TRBJ1-3, with 8 bases aligning to TRBD1. The CDR3 contains 17 residues. Germline lookup yields CDR1 SGHRS and CDR2 YFSETQ. V was clipped by 0 bases and J by 1 base; unmatched bases: 6. CDR3 nucleotides: TGCGCCAGCAGCTTGGAGGGCAGGGGGCAATCTGGAAACACCATATATTTT. This codes for CASSLEGRGQSGNTIYF. The entire variable domain, with the rest obtained from reference TRBV5-1 and TRBJ1-3, is as follows: KAGVTQTPRYLIKTRGQQVTLSCSPISGHRSVSWYQQTPGQGLQFLFEYFSETQRNKGNFPGRFSGRQFSNSRSEMNVSTLELGDSALYLCASSLEGRGQSGNTIYFGEGSWLTVV.

This rearrangement joins TRBV7-8 to TRBJ1-5; D perhaps matches TRBD1 (5 bases). This CDR3 is 15 amino acids long. Germline V gives CDR1 SGHVS, CDR2 FQNEAQ. Trimming removed 0 bases at V and 7 bases at J, with 13 bases between. CDR3 DNA: TGTGCCAGCAGCTTAGCTCCCCAGGGAACGCAGCCCCAGCATTTT. Encoded protein: CASSLAPQGTQPQHF.

The count of this clone is one. The chain joins TRBV9 to TRBJ1-3; 7 nucleotides agree with TRBD1. The trim removed 3 bases at V and 0 bases at J, leaving 3 bases unmatched. The CDR3 runs to 15 residues. Germline V gene lookup returns CDR1 SGDLS and CDR2 YYNGEE. The CDR3 region is CASSARDSSGNTIYF. The CDR3 coding sequence is TGTGCCAGCAGCGCAAGGGACAGCTCTGGAAACACCATATATTTT.

V gene TRBV6-5 combines with J gene TRBJ1-2; 11 nucleotides align to TRBD1. After removal of 2 bases from V and 4 bases from J, the junction contained 0 bases not matched to a gene. There are 14 residues in the CDR3. The germline V gene encodes CDR1 MNHEY and CDR2 SVGAGI. DNA for the CDR3: TGTGCCAGCAGTTACGGGACAGGGGGCTATGGCTACACCTTC. Encoded protein: CASSYGTGGYGYTF.

Comment on this clone: Given the absence of the conserved phenylalanine or tryptophan at the CDR3 end, a read error is likely. The DNA is left out, because the CDR3 cannot be placed on it with certainty; the CDR3 is given as TCRdb lists it. The rearrangement links TRBV28 to TRBJ1-4; the DNA was not compared with TRBD1, the D call given in the table. Germline CDR1 is MDHEN and CDR2 is SYDVKM. The CDR3 numbers 11 amino acids, ends counted. The CDR3 protein is CASSSTGGRVI.

The J gene is TRBJ1-4, the V gene TRBV27, with unresolved D. CDR1 is MNHEY, CDR2 SMNVEV, per germline (reference sequence). The CDR3 is made up of 15 amino acids. V was clipped by 5 bases and J by 4 bases, with 14 bases between them. The CDR3 region has the DNA TGTGCCAGCAGTCAGACCCGACTTGGTAATGAAAAACTGTTTTTT. Amino acids: CASSQTRLGNEKLFF.

The chain joins TRBV19 to TRBJ1-4, with 8 bases matching TRBD1. The length of the CDR3 is 17 residues. The J segment lost 5 bases and the V segment lost 2 bases, leaving 10 bases of the junction unmatched. Germline-derived CDR1 and CDR2 are LNHDA and SQIVND (reference sequence). The CDR3 DNA sequence: TGTGCCAGTAGTATACGACAGGGGAGACGTGCAAATGAAAAACTGTTTTTT. Translation: CASSIRQGRRANEKLFF.

The rearrangement links TRBV18 to TRBJ1-1, with D unresolved. The CDR3 has 15 residues. Looked up from germline, CDR1 is KGHSH and CDR2 is LQKENI. V shed 3 bases and J shed 5 bases, with 16 bases lying between them. CDR3 protein: CASSPGLLPGTEAFF. The DNA of the CDR3 is TGTGCCAGCTCACCCGGGCTTTTACCGGGGACTGAAGCTTTCTTT. The full variable domain, completed using reference TRBV18 and TRBJ1-1, is NAGVMQNPRHLVRRRGQEARLRCSPMKGHSHVYWYRQLPEEGLKFMVYLQKENIIDESGMPKERFSAEFPKEGPSILRIQQVVRGDSAAYFCASSPGLLPGTEAFFGQGTRLTVV.